This entry lists 26 T cell receptor beta chains sequenced from one sample in a study of blood T cell repertoires in COVID-19. Clones were read by immunoSEQ multiplex PCR, and TCRdb kept only the in-frame ones, dropping some. The sample lists about 270,000 clones, 86% occurring once. The specimen was peripheral blood. The receptors originated from a woman aged 80 or older with COVID-19, enrolled during active disease.

This chain uses TRBV30 with TRBJ2-7; D is undetermined. V lost 0 bases and J 6 bases, leaving 15 bases between the germline ends. Germline V gene lookup returns CDR1 GTSNPN and CDR2 SVGIG (reference sequence). The CDR3 is 14 amino acids. CDR3 coding DNA: TGTGCCTGGAGTGTTTATCTAGAAAACTCCGAGCAGTACTTC. This gives the protein CAWSVYLENSEQYF.

The chain links TRBV7-6 to TRBJ1-1; 11 positions match TRBD1. J lost 0 bases, V lost 5 bases, and 5 bases had no gene match. Germline loops: CDR1 SGHVS, CDR2 FNYEAQ. CDR3 size: 16 residues. The CDR3 spells CASSPGTGGMNTEAFF. The CDR3, as DNA: TGTGCCAGCAGCCCGGGGACAGGGGGTATGAACACTGAAGCTTTCTTT.

As regards this clone: At the DNA level, this CDR3 is encoded by other sequences in the same sample as well. J is TRBJ2-5 and V is TRBV24-1; 9 bases agree with TRBD1. This CDR3 region has 15 residues. The V and J ends lost 3 bases and 4 bases, in that order; junction bases with no gene match: 5. Germline loops: CDR1 KGHDR, CDR2 SFDVKD. CDR3 sequence: CATSDPQGAGETQYF. The CDR3 DNA sequence: TGTGCCACCAGTGATCCACAGGGGGCGGGAGAGACCCAGTACTTC.

The V call is TRBV19, the J call TRBJ1-1; TRBD1 is a possible D gene (6 bases). This CDR3 spans 12 amino acids. Per germline, CDR1 LNHDA and CDR2 SQIVND (reference sequence). With 10 bases removed from V and 1 base from J, the gap between germline ends came to 10 bases. The CDR3 DNA follows: TGTGCCACCAAACAGGGGAACACTGAAGCTTTCTTT. Protein: CATKQGNTEAFF.

The V gene is TRBV19, the J gene TRBJ1-6; TRBD1 matches 9 bases. This CDR3 is 14 amino acids long. V trimming: 10 bases; J trimming: 5 bases; junction bases outside the gene matches: 6. Germline values: CDR1 LNHDA, CDR2 SQIVND (reference sequence). The CDR3: CATSRDRDNSPLHF. The DNA of the CDR3 is TGTGCCACATCCCGGGACAGGGATAATTCACCCCTCCACTTT.

The J gene is TRBJ2-2, the V gene TRBV14; 11 bases are a match to TRBD2. The junction had 14 bases not matched to a gene; V was cut back by 1 base and J by 4 bases. The CDR3 is 20 residues long. Looked up from germline, CDR1 is SGHDN and CDR2 is FVKESK. The CDR3 nucleotides read TGTGCCAGCAGCCAAGGTCCCAGCCTAGCGGGGGGCTTCGGCACCGGGGAGCTGTTTTTT. It encodes CASSQGPSLAGGFGTGELFF.

Points on this clone: Other DNA sequences of this sample code for an identical CDR3. This chain joins TRBV3-1 (or the pseudogene TRBV3-2) and TRBJ1-1; D remains unclear. Germline V lookup: CDR1 LGHDT, CDR2 YNNKEL (reference sequence). V dropped 1 base and J dropped 1 base, with 4 bases sitting between them. The CDR3 runs to 13 residues. CDR3 region: CASSQGENTEAFF. CDR3 DNA sequence: TGTGCCAGCAGCCAAGGAGAGAACACTGAAGCTTTCTTT.

V usage is TRBV18 and J usage is TRBJ1-2, with D unclear. The CDR3 totals 13 residues. The V gene lost 2 bases and the J gene lost 8 bases, with 12 bases spanning the gap. Germline loops: CDR1 KGHSH, CDR2 LQKENI. In nucleotides, the CDR3 is TGTGCCAGCTCACCATTGGAGGGTGGAGGCTACACCTTC. Translated, it gives CASSPLEGGGYTF.

This chain links TRBV10-3 with TRBJ1-2; D unclear. CDR1 and CDR2 (germline): ENHRY, SYGVKD. This CDR3 region has 15 residues. With 4 bases removed from V and 0 bases from J, the gap between germline ends came to 12 bases. CDR3 sequence: CAISGWSPPNYGYTF. Written as DNA, the CDR3 is TGTGCCATCAGTGGATGGAGCCCCCCTAACTATGGCTACACCTTC.

The rearrangement joins TRBV29-1 to TRBJ1-1; D is unresolved. The CDR3 runs to 12 residues. The germline gives CDR1 SQVTM, CDR2 ANQGSEA. Trimming took 5 bases from V and 4 from J, leaving 11 bases between them. In nucleotides, the CDR3 is TGCAGCGTTTCACGGGTTGGCACTGAAGCTTTCTTT. Translation gives CSVSRVGTEAFF.

The chain links TRBV19 to TRBJ2-7; the match to TRBD1 covers 9 bases. The CDR3 sequence is 13 residues long. Germline loops: CDR1 LNHDA, CDR2 SQIVND (reference sequence). CDR3 in DNA: TGTGCCAGTAGTTCCTCCGGGACAGGGTTTTTAAGCGTC. Translating it yields CASSSSGTGFLSV.

A note on this clone: One junction end disagrees with the germline gene, perhaps due to a read error. The CDR3 here is CASSLGTSGGGAF. The CDR3 DNA is TGTGCCAGCAGCCTCGGGACTAGCGGGGGTGGGGCATTT. The chain uses TRBV3-1 (or the pseudogene TRBV3-2) and TRBJ2-3, with TRBD2 matching 14 bases. The V gene's germline CDR1 is LGHDT and CDR2 YNNKEL (reference sequence). This CDR3 is 13 amino acids long.

The chain couples TRBV6-5 to TRBJ2-7, with 9 bases aligning to TRBD2. This CDR3 is 15 amino acids long. The V and J ends lost 2 bases and 6 bases, in that order; junction bases with no gene match: 8. Germline V CDR1 and CDR2: MNHEY, SVGAGI. The CDR3 spells CASSYAASGVGEQYF. The CDR3 nucleotides read TGTGCCAGCAGTTACGCAGCTAGCGGGGTTGGCGAGCAGTACTTC.

The gene calls are TRBV5-1 and TRBJ2-3; 7 positions match TRBD2. V lost 4 bases, J lost 1 base, and 6 bases stayed unmatched. The CDR3 has 15 residues. CDR1 is SGHRS and CDR2 is YFSETQ in the germline V gene. CDR3 loop: CASSESGTGTDTQYF. CDR3 in DNA: TGCGCCAGCAGCGAAAGCGGGACCGGCACAGATACGCAGTATTTT.

This clone was detected only once. The chain joins TRBV7-2 to TRBJ2-2; possible D gene TRBD2, 5 bases. This CDR3 spans 14 amino acids. Germline V gives CDR1 SGHTA, CDR2 FQGNSA. Trimming stripped 7 bases from V and 0 bases from J, with 9 bases between. The CDR3 reads CASTLRANTGELFF. In DNA form, the CDR3 reads TGTGCCAGCACCCTGCGGGCGAACACCGGGGAGCTGTTTTTT.

This clone appeared once. The rearrangement links TRBV6-5 to TRBJ2-1, with 12 bases fitting TRBD1. CDR3 length: 14 residues. Germline CDR1 MNHEY, CDR2 SVGAGI. Trimming cost V 5 bases and J 10 bases; bases outside gene matches: 6. This CDR3 is CASSPGQGAGEQFF. DNA of the CDR3: TGTGCCAGCAGTCCGGGACAGGGGGCTGGGGAGCAGTTCTTC.

The V and J genes are TRBV12-3 or TRBV12-4 and TRBJ2-1; a possible D gene is TRBD2 (5 bases). The CDR3 contains 13 residues. The V end lost 8 bases, the J end lost 4 bases, and 12 bases lay between the germline ends. CDR3 sequence: CASGRTDYNEQFF. The CDR3 bases are TGTGCCAGCGGCCGGACTGATTACAATGAGCAGTTCTTC.

This clone was counted a few times. The V gene is TRBV6-5, the J gene TRBJ2-2, with 11 bases aligning to TRBD1. The CDR3 extends over 15 amino acids. The germline V gene encodes CDR1 MNHEY and CDR2 SVGAGI. V shed 6 bases and J 4 bases; nucleotides not matched to a gene: 4. The CDR3 here is CASRAGTGGTGELFF. The DNA for the CDR3 is TGTGCCAGCAGGGCCGGGACAGGGGGCACCGGGGAGCTGTTTTTT.

The V gene is TRBV19, the J gene TRBJ2-7; 8 bases agree with TRBD1. The CDR3 contains 13 residues. V shed 5 bases, J shed 5 bases, and the junction held 5 bases outside the gene matches. In germline, CDR1 is LNHDA, CDR2 SQIVND (reference sequence). The CDR3 DNA reads TGTGCCAGTAGTGACCAGGGGGCAGACGAGCAGTACGTC. Its protein is CASSDQGADEQYV.

V usage is TRBV7-9 and J usage is TRBJ1-3; D might be TRBD1 (5 bases). The V gene lost 5 bases and the J gene lost 4 bases, with 9 bases spanning the gap. This CDR3 is built from 13 residues. The V gene's germline CDR1 is SEHNR and CDR2 FQNEAQ (reference sequence). This CDR3 is CASSPGLGNTIYF. As DNA, the CDR3 is TGTGCCAGCAGCCCGGGACTGGGAAACACCATATATTTT.

This chain connects TRBV19 to TRBJ2-3; the D gene is possibly TRBD1 (5 bases). In germline, CDR1 is LNHDA, CDR2 SQIVND (reference sequence). The length of the CDR3 is 14 residues. Deletions cut 5 bases from V and 0 bases from J, with 9 bases between. The CDR3 region has the DNA TGTGCCAGTAGTGGGCAGGGTAGCACAGATACGCAGTATTTT. Translated, it gives CASSGQGSTDTQYF.

The J gene is TRBJ1-5, the V gene TRBV4-2; TRBD1 matches 7 bases. Germline values: CDR1 LGHNA, CDR2 YNFKEQ. CDR3 size: 15 residues. V shed 4 bases and J 0 bases; nucleotides not matched to a gene: 3. The CDR3 region has the DNA TGTGCCAGCAGCCCTACAGGGGATAGCAATCAGCCCCAGCATTTT. Translating it yields CASSPTGDSNQPQHF.

J is TRBJ1-4 and V is TRBV19, with 7 bases identical to TRBD1. From germline, CDR1 is LNHDA and CDR2 SQIVND (reference sequence). The junction had 7 bases not matched to a gene; V was cut back by 5 bases and J by 7 bases. The CDR3 is made up of 14 amino acids. The CDR3, as DNA: TGTGCCAGTAGTGGTACAGGGGACGGTGAAAAACTGTTTTTT. The encoded protein is CASSGTGDGEKLFF.

This clone came up once. The gene calls are TRBV12-3 or TRBV12-4 and TRBJ1-4; 9 bases are shared with TRBD1. This CDR3 has 12 residues. V shed 8 bases and J 7 bases; nucleotides not matched to a gene: 2. The CDR3 loop is CASGTGFEKLFF. CDR3 nucleotides: TGTGCCAGCGGGACAGGGTTTGAAAAACTGTTTTTT.

In its sample, this clone was seen once. V usage is TRBV19 and J usage is TRBJ2-2; D is possibly TRBD2 (6 bases). Trimming took off 3 bases at V and 1 base at J, with 9 bases between the two ends. Germline V lookup: CDR1 LNHDA, CDR2 SQIVND (reference sequence). The CDR3 extends over 15 amino acids. The CDR3, as DNA: TGTGCCAGTAGTATCTTGACTAGGAACACCGGGGAGCTGTTTTTT. This gives the protein CASSILTRNTGELFF.

CDR3 region: CAWSPSTETSGGYGYTF. CDR3 nucleotide sequence: TGTGCCTGGAGCCCTAGCACAGAAACCTCCGGCGGCTATGGCTACACCTTC. V usage is TRBV30 and J usage is TRBJ1-2; D gene uncertain. The CDR3 covers 17 residues. V gave up 3 bases and J gave up 4 bases, with 24 bases separating them. Germline CDR1 reads GTSNPN; CDR2 reads SVGIG (reference sequence).